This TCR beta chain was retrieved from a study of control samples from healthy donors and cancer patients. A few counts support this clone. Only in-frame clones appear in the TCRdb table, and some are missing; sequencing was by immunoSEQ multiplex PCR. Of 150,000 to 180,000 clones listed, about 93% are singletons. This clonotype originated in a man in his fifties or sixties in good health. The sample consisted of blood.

This chain's CDR3 is CATDTGGAVEKLFF. The CDR3 DNA sequence: TGTGCCACGGATACGGGAGGGGCGGTTGAAAAACTGTTTTTT. The V call is TRBV6-5, the J call TRBJ1-4; D possibly corresponds to TRBD1 (5 bases). CDR1 and CDR2 (germline): MNHEY, SVGAGI. The CDR3 is 14 residues long. V was cut by 10 bases and J by 7 bases, with 19 bases left in between.